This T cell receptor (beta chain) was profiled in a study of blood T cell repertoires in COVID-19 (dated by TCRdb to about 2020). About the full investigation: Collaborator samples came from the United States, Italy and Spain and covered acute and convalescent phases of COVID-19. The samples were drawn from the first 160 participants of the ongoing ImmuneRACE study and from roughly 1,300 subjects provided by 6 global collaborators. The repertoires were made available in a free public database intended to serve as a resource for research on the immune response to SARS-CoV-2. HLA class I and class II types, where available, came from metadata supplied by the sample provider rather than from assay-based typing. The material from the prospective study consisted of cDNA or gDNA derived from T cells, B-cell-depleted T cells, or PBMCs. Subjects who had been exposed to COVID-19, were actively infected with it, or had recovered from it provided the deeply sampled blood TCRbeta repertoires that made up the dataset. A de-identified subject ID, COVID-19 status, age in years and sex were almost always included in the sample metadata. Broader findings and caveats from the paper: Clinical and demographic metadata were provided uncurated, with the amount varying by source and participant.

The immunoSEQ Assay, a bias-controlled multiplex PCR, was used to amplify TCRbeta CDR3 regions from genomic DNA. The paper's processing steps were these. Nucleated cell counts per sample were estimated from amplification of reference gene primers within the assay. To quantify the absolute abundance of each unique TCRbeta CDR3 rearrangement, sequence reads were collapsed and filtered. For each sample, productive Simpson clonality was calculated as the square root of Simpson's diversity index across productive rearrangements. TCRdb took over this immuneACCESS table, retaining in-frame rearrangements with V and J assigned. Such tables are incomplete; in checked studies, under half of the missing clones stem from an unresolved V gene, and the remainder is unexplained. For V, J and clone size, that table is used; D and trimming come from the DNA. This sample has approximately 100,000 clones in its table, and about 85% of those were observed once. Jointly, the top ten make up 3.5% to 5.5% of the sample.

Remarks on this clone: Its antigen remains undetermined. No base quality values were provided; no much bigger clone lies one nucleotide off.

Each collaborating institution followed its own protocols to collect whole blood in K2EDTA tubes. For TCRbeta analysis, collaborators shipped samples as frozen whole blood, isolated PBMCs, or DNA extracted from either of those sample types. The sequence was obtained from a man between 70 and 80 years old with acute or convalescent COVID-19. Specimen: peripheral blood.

The CDR3 is CATSSGMNTEAFF. The nucleotides are TGTGCCACCAGCTCGGGAATGAACACTGAAGCTTTCTTT. The receptor chain draws on TRBV24-1 and TRBJ1-1; no D segment can be confidently identified. The V end loses 7 bases and the J end loses 0 bases, and a stretch of 8 bases separates them. The CDR3, cysteine through phenylalanine, is 13 amino acids long. The DNA shown is the 39-base CDR3, in frame from base 1. Reading the germline V gene gives CDR1 KGHDR and CDR2 SFDVKD.